This T cell receptor beta chain was retrieved from a study of blood T cells in healthy people across ages. Turning to the study itself: About one barcoded beta molecule per two T cells came from capture by template switching.

Total RNA amounts of at least 6 micrograms were extracted per sample. Details on this clonotype: Antigen unknown.

The use of a sample-barcoded 5' primer and a J-beta primer mix characterized a second PCR of roughly 7 to 11 cycles. Paired-end reads containing CDR3 totaled no fewer than 3 million for each sample. A single record per CDR3 protein comes from TCRdb applying MiXCR to the 5' RACE reads. The sample comprises about 1.8 million distinct CDR3 sequences, about 50% of which are singletons, and roughly 2.1% rests with the top ten. Study-level points and caveats: Naive CD4+ cell counts and diversity both ran higher in long-lived than in aged donors.

CDR1 and CDR2 (germline): MNHEY, SMNVEV (reference sequence). CDR3 size: 15 residues. Trimming took 4 bases from V and 4 from J, leaving 17 bases between them. The sample taken for sequencing was blood. The clonotype comes from a woman between 40 and 55 years old in good health. V is TRBV27 and J is TRBJ2-7; D unresolved. The CDR3 DNA follows: TGTGCCAGCAGTTCAACACAGCTCTCCAAGTACGAGCAGTACTTC. Protein: CASSSTQLSKYEQYF.